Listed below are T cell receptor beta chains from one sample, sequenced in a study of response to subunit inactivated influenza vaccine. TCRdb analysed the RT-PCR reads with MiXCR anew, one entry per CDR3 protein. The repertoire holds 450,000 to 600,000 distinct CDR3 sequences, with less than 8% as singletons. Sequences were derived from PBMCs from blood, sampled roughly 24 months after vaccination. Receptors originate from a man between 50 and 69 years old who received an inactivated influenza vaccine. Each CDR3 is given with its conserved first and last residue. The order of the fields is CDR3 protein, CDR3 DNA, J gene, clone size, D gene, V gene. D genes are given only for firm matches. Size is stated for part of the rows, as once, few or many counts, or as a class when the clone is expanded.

CDR3aa: CASSSRQGASGELFF
CDR3nt: TGTGCCAGCAGTTCGAGACAGGGGGCAAGCGGGGAGCTGTTTTTT
j_gene: TRBJ2-2
abundance: few
d_gene: TRBD1
v_gene: TRBV6-2/TRBV6-3

CDR3aa: CASSLVAGGGQPQHF
CDR3nt: TGCGCCAGCAGCTTGGTGGCAGGGGGCGGTCAGCCCCAGCATTTT
j_gene: TRBJ1-5
abundance: few
d_gene: TRBD1
v_gene: TRBV5-1

CDR3aa: CASSLVGSGANNEQFF
CDR3nt: TGTGCCAGCAGCTTAGTTGGGTCAGGGGCTAACAATGAGCAGTTCTTC
j_gene: TRBJ2-1
abundance: few
d_gene: NA
v_gene: TRBV7-2

CDR3aa: CASSLTKRYEQYF
CDR3nt: TGTGCCAGCAGCTTGACTAAACGCTACGAGCAGTACTTC
j_gene: TRBJ2-7
abundance: few
d_gene: NA
v_gene: TRBV7-2

CDR3aa: CASSYSGLAGGSEQYF
CDR3nt: TGTGCCAGCAGTTACTCGGGACTAGCGGGGGGATCCGAGCAGTACTTC
j_gene: TRBJ2-7
abundance: many
d_gene: TRBD2
v_gene: TRBV6-2/TRBV6-3

CDR3aa: CAWRPDNNYGYTF
CDR3nt: TGTGCCTGGAGACCGGACAATAACTATGGCTACACCTTC
j_gene: TRBJ1-2
abundance: NA
d_gene: NA
v_gene: TRBV30

CDR3aa: CASSFRFDGELFF
CDR3nt: TGCGCCAGCAGTTTCAGGTTTGACGGGGAGCTGTTTTTT
j_gene: TRBJ2-2
abundance: NA
d_gene: NA
v_gene: TRBV5-1

CDR3aa: CASTTPGPLVNTEAFF
CDR3nt: TGTGCCAGCACCACCCCGGGTCCCCTCGTGAACACTGAAGCTTTCTTT
j_gene: TRBJ1-1
abundance: few
d_gene: NA
v_gene: TRBV28

CDR3aa: CASSPAGGRTYNEQFF
CDR3nt: TGTGCCAGCAGTCCCGCAGGGGGCCGTACTTACAATGAGCAGTTCTTC
j_gene: TRBJ2-1
abundance: NA
d_gene: TRBD1
v_gene: TRBV27

CDR3aa: CAISGQGAEKLFF
CDR3nt: TGTGCCATCAGTGGACAGGGGGCGGAAAAACTGTTTTTT
j_gene: TRBJ1-4
abundance: few
d_gene: TRBD1
v_gene: TRBV10-3

CDR3aa: CASSPPGHNQPQHF
CDR3nt: TGTGCCAGCAGCCCCCCGGGACACAATCAGCCCCAGCATTTT
j_gene: TRBJ1-5
abundance: few
d_gene: NA
v_gene: TRBV3-1

CDR3aa: CASSSGTGGEETQYF
CDR3nt: TGTGCCAGCAGCTCAGGCACAGGGGGCGAGGAGACCCAGTACTTC
j_gene: TRBJ2-5
abundance: NA
d_gene: TRBD1
v_gene: TRBV4-2

CDR3aa: CSVRQDRGPSSYNEQFF
CDR3nt: TGCAGCGTAAGACAGGACAGGGGCCCCAGCTCCTACAATGAGCAGTTCTTC
j_gene: TRBJ2-1
abundance: NA
d_gene: TRBD1
v_gene: TRBV29-1

CDR3aa: CASLTSFDEQFF
CDR3nt: TGTGCCAGCCTCACCTCTTTCGATGAGCAGTTCTTC
j_gene: TRBJ2-1
abundance: few
d_gene: NA
v_gene: TRBV2

CDR3aa: CASSLEWIGFTEAFF
CDR3nt: TGTGCCAGCAGCTTGGAATGGATAGGGTTCACTGAAGCTTTCTTT
j_gene: TRBJ1-1
abundance: NA
d_gene: NA
v_gene: TRBV5-5

CDR3aa: CSASGTGVRSYNEQFF
CDR3nt: TGCAGTGCTAGCGGGACAGGGGTACGGTCCTACAATGAGCAGTTCTTC
j_gene: TRBJ2-1
abundance: NA
d_gene: TRBD1
v_gene: TRBV20-1

CDR3aa: CASSLYPSSYNEQFF
CDR3nt: TGTGCCAGCAGCTTGTACCCGAGCTCCTACAATGAGCAGTTCTTC
j_gene: TRBJ2-1
abundance: NA
d_gene: NA
v_gene: TRBV5-8

CDR3aa: CASREGSGNTEAFF
CDR3nt: TGCGCCAGCAGAGAAGGGAGCGGGAACACTGAAGCTTTCTTT
j_gene: TRBJ1-1
abundance: few
d_gene: NA
v_gene: TRBV5-1

CDR3aa: CSAMGQGFGNQPQHF
CDR3nt: TGCAGTGCTATGGGACAGGGCTTTGGCAATCAGCCCCAGCATTTT
j_gene: TRBJ1-5
abundance: NA
d_gene: TRBD1
v_gene: TRBV20-1

CDR3aa: CASTLRLSGANVLTF
CDR3nt: TGTGCCAGCACCTTACGGCTCTCTGGGGCCAACGTCCTGACTTTC
j_gene: TRBJ2-6
abundance: NA
d_gene: NA
v_gene: TRBV12-3/TRBV12-4

CDR3aa: CSVLGPVGTGPYEQHF
CDR3nt: TGCAGCGTTCTAGGTCCAGTCGGGACAGGGCCCTACGAGCAGCACTTC
j_gene: TRBJ2-7
abundance: NA
d_gene: TRBD1
v_gene: TRBV29-1

CDR3aa: CATSRYRKLNTEAFF
CDR3nt: TGTGCCACCAGCAGGTACAGGAAATTGAACACTGAAGCTTTCTTT
j_gene: TRBJ1-1
abundance: many
d_gene: NA
v_gene: TRBV15

CDR3aa: CASSLDTEGQPQHF
CDR3nt: TGCGCCAGCAGCTTGGATACCGAGGGGCAGCCCCAGCATTTT
j_gene: TRBJ1-5
abundance: NA
d_gene: NA
v_gene: TRBV5-1

CDR3aa: CASSNGQGHEQYF
CDR3nt: TGTGCCAGCAGCAACGGACAGGGCCACGAGCAGTACTTC
j_gene: TRBJ2-7
abundance: NA
d_gene: TRBD1
v_gene: TRBV3-1

CDR3aa: CSVAGNAGYTF
CDR3nt: TGCAGCGTTGCGGGGAACGCGGGCTACACCTTC
j_gene: TRBJ1-2
abundance: NA
d_gene: NA
v_gene: TRBV29-1

CDR3aa: CASSQDPSGNTIYF
CDR3nt: TGTGCCAGCAGCCAAGATCCCTCTGGAAACACCATATATTTT
j_gene: TRBJ1-3
abundance: few
d_gene: NA
v_gene: TRBV3-1

CDR3aa: CASSVQPGLVITGELFF
CDR3nt: TGTGCCAGCAGCGTACAGCCAGGGTTGGTTATCACCGGGGAGCTGTTTTTT
j_gene: TRBJ2-2
abundance: many
d_gene: NA
v_gene: TRBV9

CDR3aa: CASSQGGSSGSIWQFF
CDR3nt: TGTGCCAGCAGCCAAGGGGGGAGTAGCGGGAGCATCTGGCAGTTCTTC
j_gene: TRBJ2-1
abundance: few
d_gene: TRBD2
v_gene: TRBV14

CDR3aa: CSAARWGANTEAFF
CDR3nt: TGCAGTGCCGCCCGTTGGGGAGCGAACACTGAAGCTTTCTTT
j_gene: TRBJ1-1
abundance: few
d_gene: NA
v_gene: TRBV20-1

CDR3aa: CSARELRLAETYEQYF
CDR3nt: TGCAGTGCTAGAGAATTGCGACTAGCGGAGACCTACGAGCAGTACTTC
j_gene: TRBJ2-7
abundance: many
d_gene: TRBD2
v_gene: TRBV20-1

CDR3aa: CASSFDVNTEAFF
CDR3nt: TGTGCCAGCAGCTTCGACGTGAACACTGAAGCTTTCTTT
j_gene: TRBJ1-1
abundance: many
d_gene: NA
v_gene: TRBV5-6

CDR3aa: CASSLNPPGGRETQYF
CDR3nt: TGTGCCAGCAGCTTAAACCCTCCAGGGGGCCGGGAGACCCAGTACTTC
j_gene: TRBJ2-5
abundance: NA
d_gene: TRBD1
v_gene: TRBV7-6

CDR3aa: CASSLGEATRYGYTF
CDR3nt: TGTGCCAGCAGCTTAGGGGAAGCGACTCGCTATGGCTACACCTTC
j_gene: TRBJ1-2
abundance: NA
d_gene: NA
v_gene: TRBV7-2

CDR3aa: CASSQPEYGYTF
CDR3nt: TGTGCCAGCAGTCAACCCGAGTATGGCTACACCTTC
j_gene: TRBJ1-2
abundance: few
d_gene: NA
v_gene: TRBV6-5

CDR3aa: CASSPGGGWADTQYF
CDR3nt: TGTGCCAGCAGCCCTGGCGGGGGGTGGGCAGATACGCAGTATTTT
j_gene: TRBJ2-3
abundance: few
d_gene: TRBD2
v_gene: TRBV3-1